A selection of T cell receptor beta chains follows, all from one sample in a study of vaccination and CD4 T cells after COVID-19. TCRdb independently ran MiXCR on the PCR reads; one entry per CDR3 protein. The profile shows 20,000 to 25,000 distinct CDR3 sequences, around 53% of them singletons. Sequencing was performed on CD4+ T cells from blood, taken before SARS-CoV-2 vaccination. The receptor set was obtained from a human donor who had recovered from COVID-19. The CDR3 runs from the conserved cysteine through the conserved F or W. A D gene is named only where the DNA matches it firmly. Clone size, where shown, is once, few, many, or a class for clones that have expanded.

clone_size: few; j_call: TRBJ1-2; v_call: TRBV2; d_call: TRBD1; cdr3_aa: CASSDRGHYGYTF; cdr3_nt: TGTGCCAGCAGTGACAGGGGGCACTATGGCTACACCTTC
clone_size: .; j_call: TRBJ1-1; v_call: TRBV28; d_call: .; cdr3_aa: CASSQRHTEAFF; cdr3_nt: TGTGCCAGCAGCCAGCGCCACACTGAAGCTTTCTTT
clone_size: .; j_call: TRBJ2-7; v_call: TRBV20-1; d_call: .; cdr3_aa: CSARGAVAYEQYF; cdr3_nt: TGCAGTGCTAGAGGAGCCGTGGCCTACGAGCAGTACTTC
clone_size: .; j_call: TRBJ2-1; v_call: TRBV30; d_call: .; cdr3_aa: CAWSGGSVARSSYNEQFF; cdr3_nt: TGTGCCTGGAGCGGGGGCTCGGTAGCCCGAAGCTCCTACAATGAGCAGTTCTTC
clone_size: .; j_call: TRBJ2-2; v_call: TRBV2; d_call: TRBD2; cdr3_aa: CATTRRGGGGELFF; cdr3_nt: TGTGCCACCACGCGGCGGGGGGGAGGCGGGGAGCTGTTTTTT
clone_size: .; j_call: TRBJ2-2; v_call: TRBV6-2/TRBV6-3; d_call: .; cdr3_aa: CASSYSWNTGELFF; cdr3_nt: TGTGCCAGCAGTTACTCGTGGAACACCGGGGAGCTGTTTTTT
clone_size: .; j_call: TRBJ2-3; v_call: TRBV6-1; d_call: .; cdr3_aa: CASSRRDSSTDTQYF; cdr3_nt: TGTGCCAGCAGCCGGAGGGACAGTAGCACAGATACGCAGTATTTT
clone_size: .; j_call: TRBJ2-1; v_call: TRBV2; d_call: TRBD2; cdr3_aa: CASMTRLAGAGEQFF; cdr3_nt: TGTGCCAGCATGACAAGACTAGCGGGAGCCGGTGAGCAGTTCTTC
clone_size: few; j_call: TRBJ2-7; v_call: TRBV6-1; d_call: TRBD2; cdr3_aa: CASSQPGLGAHEQYF; cdr3_nt: TGTGCCAGCAGCCAGCCGGGACTAGGAGCCCACGAGCAGTACTTC
clone_size: few; j_call: TRBJ1-6; v_call: TRBV27; d_call: .; cdr3_aa: CASSPRTGPSPLHF; cdr3_nt: TGTGCCAGCAGTCCAAGAACAGGTCCCTCACCCCTCCACTTT
clone_size: .; j_call: TRBJ2-6; v_call: TRBV20-1; d_call: .; cdr3_aa: CSASGSTGANVLTF; cdr3_nt: TGCAGTGCTAGCGGGAGTACTGGGGCCAACGTCCTGACTTTC
clone_size: .; j_call: TRBJ1-2; v_call: TRBV5-5; d_call: TRBD1; cdr3_aa: CASSLEDRRYGYTF; cdr3_nt: TGTGCCAGCAGCTTGGAGGACAGGAGATATGGCTACACCTTC
clone_size: .; j_call: TRBJ1-1; v_call: TRBV5-1; d_call: .; cdr3_aa: CASSPQTPENTEAFF; cdr3_nt: TGCGCCAGCAGCCCACAGACACCGGAGAACACTGAAGCTTTCTTT
clone_size: .; j_call: TRBJ1-6; v_call: TRBV28; d_call: TRBD1; cdr3_aa: CATWDTFGIGQGASSYNSPLHF; cdr3_nt: TGTGCCACCTGGGACACCTTTGGAATCGGACAGGGGGCAAGCTCCTATAATTCACCCCTCCACTTT
clone_size: .; j_call: TRBJ2-5; v_call: TRBV5-8; d_call: .; cdr3_aa: CASRKGTHSKETQYF; cdr3_nt: TGTGCCAGCAGAAAAGGGACCCACTCAAAAGAGACCCAGTACTTC
clone_size: .; j_call: TRBJ1-6; v_call: TRBV6-1; d_call: TRBD1; cdr3_aa: CASSREGANSPLHF; cdr3_nt: TGTGCCAGCTCCCGGGAGGGGGCTAATTCACCCCTCCACTTT
clone_size: .; j_call: TRBJ2-3; v_call: TRBV7-2; d_call: TRBD2; cdr3_aa: CASSPRTSGTTDTQYF; cdr3_nt: TGTGCCAGCAGCCCTCGGACTAGCGGGACCACAGATACGCAGTATTTT
clone_size: few; j_call: TRBJ2-4; v_call: TRBV6-1; d_call: TRBD2; cdr3_aa: CASSTGGLAKNIQYF; cdr3_nt: TGTGCCAGCAGTACGGGGGGGCTAGCCAAAAACATTCAGTACTTC
clone_size: once; j_call: TRBJ2-7; v_call: TRBV2; d_call: .; cdr3_aa: CASGQFSYEQYF; cdr3_nt: TGTGCCAGCGGCCAATTCTCCTACGAGCAGTACTTC
clone_size: few; j_call: TRBJ2-4; v_call: TRBV6-1; d_call: .; cdr3_aa: CATNSGPKNIQYF; cdr3_nt: TGTGCCACCAATTCAGGACCCAAAAACATTCAGTACTTC
clone_size: .; j_call: TRBJ1-5; v_call: TRBV6-1; d_call: TRBD1; cdr3_aa: CASSGIDRGHQPQHF; cdr3_nt: TGTGCCAGCAGTGGGATCGACAGGGGGCATCAGCCCCAGCATTTT
clone_size: few; j_call: TRBJ2-1; v_call: TRBV7-9; d_call: TRBD2; cdr3_aa: CASSLRLVAGYNEQFF; cdr3_nt: TGTGCCAGCAGCCTCCGGCTGGTAGCGGGTTACAATGAGCAGTTCTTC
clone_size: once; j_call: TRBJ1-2; v_call: TRBV20-1; d_call: .; cdr3_aa: CSARPSANSYGYTF; cdr3_nt: TGCAGTGCTAGACCAAGCGCAAACTCCTATGGCTACACCTTC
clone_size: .; j_call: TRBJ2-1; v_call: TRBV12-3/TRBV12-4; d_call: .; cdr3_aa: CASSFFGMGYNEQFF; cdr3_nt: TGTGCCAGCAGTTTCTTCGGGATGGGGTACAATGAGCAGTTCTTC
clone_size: .; j_call: TRBJ2-2; v_call: TRBV27; d_call: .; cdr3_aa: CASSLWRGAGELFF; cdr3_nt: TGTGCCAGCAGTTTATGGAGGGGAGCCGGGGAGCTGTTTTTT
clone_size: .; j_call: TRBJ1-6; v_call: TRBV6-1; d_call: .; cdr3_aa: CASSELSNYSPLHF; cdr3_nt: TGTGCCAGCAGTGAACTCAGCAATTATTCACCCCTCCACTTT
clone_size: few; j_call: TRBJ2-3; v_call: TRBV7-6; d_call: .; cdr3_aa: CASSFSQGYTDTQYF; cdr3_nt: TGTGCCAGCAGCTTTAGTCAGGGCTACACAGATACGCAGTATTTT
clone_size: few; j_call: TRBJ2-3; v_call: TRBV2; d_call: TRBD1; cdr3_aa: CASRRGQGTTDTQYF; cdr3_nt: TGTGCCAGCAGGAGAGGACAGGGTACGACAGATACGCAGTATTTT
clone_size: .; j_call: TRBJ2-3; v_call: TRBV20-1; d_call: TRBD1; cdr3_aa: CSARDTGQRRTDTQYF; cdr3_nt: TGCAGTGCTAGAGACACGGGACAGAGGCGCACAGATACGCAGTATTTT
clone_size: .; j_call: TRBJ2-5; v_call: TRBV6-2/TRBV6-3; d_call: TRBD2; cdr3_aa: CASSYLAGETQYF; cdr3_nt: TGTGCCAGCAGTTACCTAGCGGGAGAGACCCAGTACTTC
clone_size: .; j_call: TRBJ2-5; v_call: TRBV5-4; d_call: .; cdr3_aa: CASSLVSQRETQYF; cdr3_nt: TGTGCCAGCAGCTTGGTAAGCCAACGAGAGACCCAGTACTTC
clone_size: few; j_call: TRBJ2-2; v_call: TRBV20-1; d_call: .; cdr3_aa: CSVSGDNLNTGELFF; cdr3_nt: TGCAGTGTGTCAGGCGACAACTTGAACACCGGGGAGCTGTTTTTT
clone_size: few; j_call: TRBJ1-5; v_call: TRBV20-1; d_call: .; cdr3_aa: CSARDWRSSQPQHF; cdr3_nt: TGCAGTGCTAGAGATTGGCGTTCAAGTCAGCCCCAGCATTTT
clone_size: few; j_call: TRBJ2-5; v_call: TRBV6-1; d_call: .; cdr3_aa: CASSGLGTYQETQYF; cdr3_nt: TGTGCCAGCAGTGGACTAGGAACGTACCAAGAGACCCAGTACTTC
clone_size: .; j_call: TRBJ2-5; v_call: TRBV28; d_call: .; cdr3_aa: CASSLSGAETQYF; cdr3_nt: TGTGCCAGCAGTTTATCGGGAGCGGAGACCCAGTACTTC
clone_size: .; j_call: TRBJ2-7; v_call: TRBV20-1; d_call: .; cdr3_aa: CSARIPEGRDGTMRDEQYF; cdr3_nt: TGCAGTGCTAGAATCCCCGAAGGAAGGGATGGTACGATGAGGGACGAGCAGTACTTC
clone_size: .; j_call: TRBJ2-1; v_call: TRBV12-3/TRBV12-4; d_call: .; cdr3_aa: CASGQRAAGNEQFF; cdr3_nt: TGTGCCAGCGGTCAACGAGCGGCGGGGAATGAGCAGTTCTTC
clone_size: few; j_call: TRBJ2-5; v_call: TRBV2; d_call: TRBD1; cdr3_aa: CASIRDRGETQYF; cdr3_nt: TGTGCCAGCATTAGGGACAGGGGAGAGACCCAGTACTTC
clone_size: .; j_call: TRBJ2-7; v_call: TRBV15; d_call: TRBD1; cdr3_aa: CATSNENRGHGEQYF; cdr3_nt: TGTGCCACCAGCAACGAAAACAGGGGGCATGGCGAGCAGTACTTC
clone_size: few; j_call: TRBJ2-5; v_call: TRBV10-3; d_call: .; cdr3_aa: CAIRRDGFQETQYF; cdr3_nt: TGTGCCATCAGACGGGACGGCTTCCAAGAGACCCAGTACTTC
clone_size: .; j_call: TRBJ1-5; v_call: TRBV5-6; d_call: .; cdr3_aa: CASSSTQGWQPQHF; cdr3_nt: TGTGCCAGCAGCTCGACCCAGGGTTGGCAGCCCCAGCATTTT
clone_size: once; j_call: TRBJ2-5; v_call: TRBV20-1; d_call: .; cdr3_aa: CSAREAIRGITGGTQYF; cdr3_nt: TGCAGTGCTAGAGAGGCCATTCGGGGGATAACTGGGGGGACCCAGTACTTC
clone_size: .; j_call: TRBJ2-1; v_call: TRBV19; d_call: .; cdr3_aa: CASTRMATVDEQFF; cdr3_nt: TGTGCCAGTACCCGTATGGCTACCGTGGATGAGCAGTTCTTC
clone_size: .; j_call: TRBJ1-2; v_call: TRBV6-5; d_call: .; cdr3_aa: CASGYSGNYGYTF; cdr3_nt: TGTGCCAGCGGTTACTCGGGTAACTATGGCTACACCTTC
clone_size: .; j_call: TRBJ2-3; v_call: TRBV27; d_call: TRBD2; cdr3_aa: CASSPLAGDPPDTQYF; cdr3_nt: TGTGCCAGCAGCCCCCTTGCGGGAGATCCCCCAGATACGCAGTATTTT
clone_size: .; j_call: TRBJ1-5; v_call: TRBV20-1; d_call: .; cdr3_aa: CSASTGDPNQPQHF; cdr3_nt: TGCAGTGCCTCAACCGGGGACCCCAATCAGCCCCAGCATTTT
clone_size: .; j_call: TRBJ1-2; v_call: TRBV5-1; d_call: TRBD1; cdr3_aa: CASSQTGTRGEYGYTF; cdr3_nt: TGCGCCAGCAGTCAAACGGGGACCAGGGGGGAGTATGGCTACACCTTC
clone_size: .; j_call: TRBJ2-6; v_call: TRBV7-9; d_call: TRBD2; cdr3_aa: CASSRKLTSGYSSGANVLTF; cdr3_nt: TGTGCCAGCAGCCGGAAGCTTACTAGCGGCTATAGCTCTGGGGCCAACGTCCTGACTTTC
clone_size: .; j_call: TRBJ2-5; v_call: TRBV6-1; d_call: .; cdr3_aa: CASKNRGIETQYF; cdr3_nt: TGTGCCAGCAAGAACCGAGGGATAGAGACCCAGTACTTC